Each of the 10 T cell receptor beta chains below was sequenced from the same sample in a study of cytomegalovirus exposure and HLA in healthy donors. PCR amplification relied on 60 Vbeta primers (plus 13 Jbeta primers). Sequencing was performed with immunoSEQ multiplex PCR; in TCRdb, only in-frame clones are kept and a portion is missing. The sample contains under 300,000 clones, just under 85% of which appear only once. Sequenced sample: PBMCs. The receptors shown here come from a woman aged 35 to 49 in good health and CMV-seropositive.

The gene calls are TRBV11-3 and TRBJ2-1; 11 bases line up with TRBD1. The junction had 0 bases not matched to a gene; V was cut back by 5 bases and J by 6 bases. Germline assignment: CDR1 SGHNT and CDR2 YENEEA. The CDR3 is made up of 13 amino acids. For the CDR3, the DNA is TGTGCCAGCAGCGGGACAGGGGGCAATGAGCAGTTCTTC. Translated: CASSGTGGNEQFF.

The V call is TRBV6-1, the J call TRBJ2-5; 8 bases are shared with TRBD1. The CDR3 contains 14 residues. Germline values: CDR1 MNHNS, CDR2 SASEGT. J gave up 4 bases and V 4 bases, and 5 bases lay outside the gene matches. Here the CDR3 DNA reads TGTGCCAGCAGTGCTGACAGGGGAAGAGAGACCCAGTACTTC. Residues: CASSADRGRETQYF.

The chain is built from TRBV7-8 and TRBJ2-7; perhaps TRBD1 as D (5 bases). CDR1 SGHVS and CDR2 FQNEAQ come from the germline V gene. V was pared by 1 base and J by 4 bases, with 11 bases between. The CDR3 is 14 residues long. CDR3 protein: CASSLGGSLYEQYF. As DNA, the CDR3 is TGTGCCAGCAGCTTAGGGGGCAGCTTATACGAGCAGTACTTC.

V gene TRBV7-2 combines with J gene TRBJ2-7; D is ambiguous. V lost 0 bases, J lost 3 bases, and 12 bases lay in between. Per the germline V gene, CDR1 is SGHTA and CDR2 is FQGNSA. The CDR3 runs to 15 residues. The CDR3 loop is CASSLARLPLYEQYF. CDR3 sequence (DNA): TGTGCCAGCAGCTTAGCGAGACTGCCGCTCTACGAGCAGTACTTC. Together with reference TRBV7-2 and TRBJ2-7, the CDR3 gives the full variable domain: GAGVSQSPSNKVTEKGKDVELRCDPISGHTALYWYRQSLGQGLEFLIYFQGNSAPDKSGLPSDRFSAERTGGSVSTLTIQRTQQEDSAVYLCASSLARLPLYEQYFGPGTRLTVT.

V and J are TRBV30 and TRBJ2-1, with D unresolved. The length of the CDR3 is 13 residues. Trimming took 2 bases from V and 0 from J, leaving 5 bases between them. CDR1 is GTSNPN, CDR2 SVGIG, per germline (reference sequence). For the CDR3, the DNA is TGTGCCTGGAGTCTGAGCTCCTACAATGAGCAGTTCTTC. This translates into CAWSLSSYNEQFF.

This chain links TRBV27 with TRBJ2-7, with 10 bases identical to TRBD2. The germline CDR1 and CDR2 sequences are MNHEY and SMNVEV (reference sequence). This CDR3 has 15 amino acids. V lost 8 bases, J lost 2 bases, and 9 bases stayed unmatched. The CDR3 sequence is CASAVELAGTYEQYF. The DNA of the CDR3 is TGTGCCAGCGCAGTGGAACTAGCGGGGACCTACGAGCAGTACTTC.

Here the CDR3 DNA reads TGTGCCAGTAGTGATAGTCCCGCAGGGGGCGTCTATGGCTACACCTTC. Translating gives CASSDSPAGGVYGYTF. V usage is TRBV19 and J usage is TRBJ1-2, with 8 nucleotides matching TRBD1. The CDR3 is made up of 16 amino acids. Germline V gene lookup returns CDR1 LNHDA and CDR2 SQIVND (reference sequence). Unmatched junction bases numbered 12, after V lost 5 bases and J lost 4 bases.

The V and J genes are TRBV27 and TRBJ2-7; 7 nucleotides match TRBD1. The length of the CDR3 is 14 residues. Germline loops: CDR1 MNHEY, CDR2 SMNVEV (reference sequence). Trimming removed 5 bases from V and 9 bases from J; junction bases left unmatched: 13. In DNA form, the CDR3 reads TGTGCCAGCAGTCCCGGGACAGAGGGTTCGGGGCAGTACTTC. Translated: CASSPGTEGSGQYF.

The chain links TRBV6-5 to TRBJ1-2; 8 nucleotides match TRBD1. V lost 5 bases, J lost 7 bases, and 9 bases stayed unmatched. Germline CDR1 MNHEY, CDR2 SVGAGI. The CDR3 is 14 amino acids. The CDR3 region has the DNA TGTGCCAGCAGTGTCGACGCAGGGACAGGTGGCTACACCTTC. Protein: CASSVDAGTGGYTF.

This clone was detected only a few times. The chain is built from TRBV4-3 and TRBJ2-3; a possible D gene is TRBD2 (5 bases). Germline assignment: CDR1 LGHNA and CDR2 YSLEER. The CDR3 sequence is 18 residues long. V was trimmed by 3 bases and J by 6 bases, leaving 25 bases between them. CDR3 sequence reads: CASSQRSDNWRRRDTQYF. The CDR3 DNA is TGCGCCAGCAGCCAGCGATCGGATAATTGGCGGAGGCGGGATACGCAGTATTTT.